This TCR beta chain stems from a study of neurological immune-mediated disorders. Study at large: The study included approximately 34 multiple sclerosis patients, roughly 30 relapsing-remitting and 3 secondary progressive.

V gave up 1 base and J gave up 0 bases; unmatched junction bases: 2. The germline CDR1 and CDR2 sequences are LGHDT and YNNKEL (reference sequence). The length of the CDR3 is 16 residues. With 10-nucleotide random UMIs included, cDNA was synthesized by 5'RACE. TCRdb used MiXCR to reprocess the 5' RACE reads, holding one entry per CDR3 protein. The repertoire holds 45,000 to 50,000 distinct CDR3 sequences, with 4.5% as singletons. Study results and limitations: For the multiple sclerosis repertoire cluster, no association with any clinical or MRI feature was found. Phylogenetic grouping assigned the repertoires of 18 of 34 multiple sclerosis patients to a single cluster of related CDR3 sequences. This cluster may be a repertoire-level signature.

Only a few counts were recorded for this clonotype. The antigen remains undetermined. The V and J genes are TRBV3-1 and TRBJ2-1; 8 bases fit TRBD2. This receptor was taken from an older woman with multiple sclerosis. Specimen: PBMCs. The CDR3 sequence: CASSQAGGGSYNEQFF. CDR3 bases: TGTGCCAGCAGCCAAGCGGGAGGGGGCTCCTACAATGAGCAGTTCTTC.